This note documents a single T cell receptor beta chain sequence. This sample is part of a study of a mutant IDH1 vaccine in newly diagnosed glioma. Regarding time point: baseline, week 1 (first vaccination visit). The treatment was: pre-vaccination baseline after standard-of-care therapy. J gave up 0 bases and V 9 bases, and 8 bases lay outside the gene matches. Per germline, CDR1 LNHDA and CDR2 SQIVND (reference sequence). The CDR3 totals 15 residues. This table comes from immunoSEQ multiplex PCR, and its TCRdb copy is limited to in-frame clones, with some not included. The sample has fewer than 100,000 clones; approximately 90% are singletons.

The source is a woman aged 50 to 60 with glioma. The input for sequencing was PBMCs, taken from a glioma patient treated with radiotherapy, temozolomide or both. This chain uses TRBV19 with TRBJ2-1; 7 positions agree with TRBD2. Here the CDR3 reads CARPWRESSYNEQFF. The CDR3 DNA reads as TGTGCCAGACCTTGGCGGGAGAGCTCCTACAATGAGCAGTTCTTC.